In this sample, the clone carrying this T cell receptor (beta chain) turned up many times. The data originate from a study of T cells in Graves' hyperthyroidism and ophthalmopathy. Study-level background: The authors collected peripheral blood at initial diagnosis, before any treatment.

The investigators amplified TCR beta CDR3 regions from RNA transcripts. HTBI primers drove first-round RT-PCR of the TCR CDR3. TCRdb analysed the multiplex PCR reads with MiXCR anew, one entry per CDR3 protein. The sample lists some 760,000 distinct CDR3 sequences; 14% were seen once. The CDR3 totals 14 residues. Germline lookup yields CDR1 SGHAT and CDR2 FQNNGV. Trimming stripped 4 bases from V and 0 bases from J, with 7 bases between. Stable hyperthyroidism: no ophthalmopathy progression over 18 months of follow-up. Hyperthyroidism was newly diagnosed in patients aged 18 to 65 (duration under 2 months). Those patients with uncontrolled infection, other autoimmune disease, pregnancy or lactation were excluded.

Material for sequencing was blood. The clonotype comes from a woman aged 18-30 years with Graves' hyperthyroidism. The rearrangement links TRBV11-2 to TRBJ2-4, with D unclear. The CDR3 protein is CASSSRSAKNIQYF. The DNA of the CDR3 is TGTGCCAGCAGCTCCAGGTCAGCCAAAAACATTCAGTACTTC.